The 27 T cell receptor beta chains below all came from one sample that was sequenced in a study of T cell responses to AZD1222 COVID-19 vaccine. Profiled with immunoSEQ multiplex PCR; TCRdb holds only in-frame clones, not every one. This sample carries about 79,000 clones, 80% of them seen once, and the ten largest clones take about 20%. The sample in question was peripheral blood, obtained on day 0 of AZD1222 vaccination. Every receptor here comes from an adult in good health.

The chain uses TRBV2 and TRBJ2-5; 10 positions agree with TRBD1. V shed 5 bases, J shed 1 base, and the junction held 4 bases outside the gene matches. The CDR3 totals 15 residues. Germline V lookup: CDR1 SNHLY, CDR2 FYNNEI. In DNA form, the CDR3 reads TGTGCCAGCAGTCCCGACAGGGGGCCCCAAGAGACCCAGTACTTC. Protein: CASSPDRGPQETQYF. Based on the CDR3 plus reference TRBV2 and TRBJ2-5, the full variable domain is EPEVTQTPSHQVTQMGQEVILRCVPISNHLYFYWYRQILGQKVEFLVSFYNNEISEKSEIFDDQFSVERPDGSNFTLKIRSTKLEDSAMYFCASSPDRGPQETQYFGPGTRLLVL.

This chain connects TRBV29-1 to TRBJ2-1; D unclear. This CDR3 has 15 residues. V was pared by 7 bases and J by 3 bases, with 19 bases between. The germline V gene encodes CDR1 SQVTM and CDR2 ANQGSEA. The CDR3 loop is CSGRPPASGYNEQFF. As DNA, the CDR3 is TGCAGCGGGCGCCCTCCGGCGTCGGGCTACAATGAGCAGTTCTTC.

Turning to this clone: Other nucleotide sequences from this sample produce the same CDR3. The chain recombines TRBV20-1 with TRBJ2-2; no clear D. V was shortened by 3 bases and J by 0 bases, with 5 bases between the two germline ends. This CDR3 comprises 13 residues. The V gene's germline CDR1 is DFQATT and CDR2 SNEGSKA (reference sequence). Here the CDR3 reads CSASSPNTGELFF. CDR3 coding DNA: TGCAGTGCTAGTTCCCCGAACACCGGGGAGCTGTTTTTT.

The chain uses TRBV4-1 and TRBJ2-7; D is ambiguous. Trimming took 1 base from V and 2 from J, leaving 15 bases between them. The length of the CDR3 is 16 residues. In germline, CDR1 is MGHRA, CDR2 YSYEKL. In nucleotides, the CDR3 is TGCGCCAGCAGCCAAGTCGTCGCTGGTGGGACCTACGAGCAGTACTTC. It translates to CASSQVVAGGTYEQYF.

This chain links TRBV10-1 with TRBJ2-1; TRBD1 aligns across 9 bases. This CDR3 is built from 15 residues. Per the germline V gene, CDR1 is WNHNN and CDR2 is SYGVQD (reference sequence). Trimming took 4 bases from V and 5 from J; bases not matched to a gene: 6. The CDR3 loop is CASSGPGQGNNEQFF. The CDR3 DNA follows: TGCGCCAGCAGTGGTCCCGGACAGGGGAACAATGAGCAGTTCTTC.

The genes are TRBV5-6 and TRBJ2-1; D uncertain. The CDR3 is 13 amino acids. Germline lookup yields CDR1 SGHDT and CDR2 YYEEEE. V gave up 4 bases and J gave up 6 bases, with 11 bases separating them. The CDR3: CASSIMGPNEQFF. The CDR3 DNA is TGTGCCAGCAGCATTATGGGCCCCAATGAGCAGTTCTTC.

The CDR3 loop is CATGKRDSDEKLFF. The CDR3 DNA follows: TGTGCCACAGGGAAGAGAGATTCGGATGAAAAACTGTTTTTT. The chain has TRBV19 and TRBJ1-4, with D perhaps TRBD1 (5 bases). Per the germline V gene, CDR1 is LNHDA and CDR2 is SQIVND (reference sequence). Trimming left V 10 bases short and J 6 bases short, with 18 bases between. The CDR3 has 14 amino acids.

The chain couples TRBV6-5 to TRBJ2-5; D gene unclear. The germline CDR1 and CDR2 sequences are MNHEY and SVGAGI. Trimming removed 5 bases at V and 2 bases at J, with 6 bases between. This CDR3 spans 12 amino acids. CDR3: CASSHPQETQYF. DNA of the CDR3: TGTGCCAGCAGTCATCCTCAAGAGACCCAGTACTTC.

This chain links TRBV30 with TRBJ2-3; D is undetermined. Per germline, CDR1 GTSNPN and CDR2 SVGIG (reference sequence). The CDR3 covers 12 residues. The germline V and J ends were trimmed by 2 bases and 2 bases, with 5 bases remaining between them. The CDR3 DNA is TGTGCCTGGAGTAGGTACACAGATACGCAGTATTTT. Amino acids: CAWSRYTDTQYF.

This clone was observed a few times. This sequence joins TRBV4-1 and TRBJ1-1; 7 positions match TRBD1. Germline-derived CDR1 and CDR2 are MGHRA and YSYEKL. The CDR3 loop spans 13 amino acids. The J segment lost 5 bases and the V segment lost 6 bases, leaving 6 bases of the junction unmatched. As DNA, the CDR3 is TGCGCCAGCAGATACAGGGGATCGACTGAAGCTTTCTTT. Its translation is CASRYRGSTEAFF.

Here the CDR3 reads CASSVELAGSGEQFF. The CDR3 coding sequence is TGTGCCAGCAGCGTAGAACTAGCGGGGTCAGGCGAGCAGTTCTTC. The chain uses TRBV9 and TRBJ2-1; 10 nucleotides agree with TRBD2. This CDR3 is 15 amino acids long. V shed 0 bases and J 10 bases; nucleotides not matched to a gene: 7. The germline V gene has CDR1 SGDLS and CDR2 YYNGEE.

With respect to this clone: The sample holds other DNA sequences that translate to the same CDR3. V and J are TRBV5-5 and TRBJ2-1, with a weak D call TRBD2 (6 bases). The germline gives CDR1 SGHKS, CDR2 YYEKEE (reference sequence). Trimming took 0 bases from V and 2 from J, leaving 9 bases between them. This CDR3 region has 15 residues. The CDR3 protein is CASSLGLAPYNEQFF. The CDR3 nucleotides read TGTGCCAGCAGCTTGGGCCTAGCGCCCTACAATGAGCAGTTCTTC.

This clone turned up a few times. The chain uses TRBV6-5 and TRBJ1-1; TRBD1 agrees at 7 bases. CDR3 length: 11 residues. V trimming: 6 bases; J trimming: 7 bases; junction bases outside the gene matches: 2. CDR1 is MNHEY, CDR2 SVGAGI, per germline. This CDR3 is CASRRDSEAFF. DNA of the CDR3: TGTGCCAGCAGGAGGGACAGTGAAGCTTTCTTT.

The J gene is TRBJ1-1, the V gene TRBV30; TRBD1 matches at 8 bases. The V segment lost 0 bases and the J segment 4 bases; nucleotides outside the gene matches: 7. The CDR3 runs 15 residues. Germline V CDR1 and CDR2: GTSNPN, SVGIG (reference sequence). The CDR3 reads CAWSVATGEVTEAFF. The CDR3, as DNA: TGTGCCTGGAGTGTCGCGACAGGGGAGGTCACTGAAGCTTTCTTT.

The chain's CDR3 is CASTPGGAYNSPLHF. Written as DNA, the CDR3 is TGTGCCAGCACCCCAGGGGGCGCATATAATTCACCCCTCCACTTT. This rearrangement joins TRBV2 to TRBJ1-6, with 8 bases that match TRBD1. This CDR3 comprises 15 residues. The germline V gene encodes CDR1 SNHLY and CDR2 FYNNEI. The trim removed 7 bases at V and 4 bases at J, leaving 6 bases unmatched.

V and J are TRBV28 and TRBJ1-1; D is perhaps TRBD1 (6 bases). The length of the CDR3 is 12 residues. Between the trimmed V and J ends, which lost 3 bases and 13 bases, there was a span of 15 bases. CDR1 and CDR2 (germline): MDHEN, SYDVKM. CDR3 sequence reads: CASSFRTDMGFF. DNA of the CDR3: TGTGCCAGCAGTTTTCGGACAGACATGGGTTTCTTT.

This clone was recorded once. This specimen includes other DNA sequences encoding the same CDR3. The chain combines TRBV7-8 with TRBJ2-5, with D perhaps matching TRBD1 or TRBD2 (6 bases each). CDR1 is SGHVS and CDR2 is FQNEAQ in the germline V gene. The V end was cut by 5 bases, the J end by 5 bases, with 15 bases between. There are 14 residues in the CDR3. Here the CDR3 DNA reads TGTGCCAGCAGCCGACGTGGGGGGCGGGAGACCCAGTACTTC. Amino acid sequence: CASSRRGGRETQYF.

This CDR3 reads CASSSAGTRNEQFF. The CDR3 nucleotides are TGTGCCAGCAGCTCAGCCGGGACCAGAAATGAGCAGTTCTTC. V usage is TRBV9 and J usage is TRBJ2-1; D tentatively reads TRBD1 or TRBD2 (5 bases each). Deletions cut 4 bases from V and 7 bases from J, with 15 bases between. Germline V lookup: CDR1 SGDLS, CDR2 YYNGEE. The length of the CDR3 is 14 residues.

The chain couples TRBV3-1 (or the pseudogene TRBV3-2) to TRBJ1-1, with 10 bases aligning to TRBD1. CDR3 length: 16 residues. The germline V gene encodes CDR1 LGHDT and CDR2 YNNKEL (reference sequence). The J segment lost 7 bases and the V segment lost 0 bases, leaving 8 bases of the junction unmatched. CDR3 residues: CASSQDRDRGGGEAFF. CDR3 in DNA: TGTGCCAGCAGCCAAGATAGGGACAGGGGAGGCGGTGAAGCTTTCTTT.

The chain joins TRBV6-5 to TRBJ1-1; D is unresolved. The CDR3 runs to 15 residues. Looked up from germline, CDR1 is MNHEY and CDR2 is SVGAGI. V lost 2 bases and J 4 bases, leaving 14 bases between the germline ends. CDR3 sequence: CASSYDVRSGTEAFF. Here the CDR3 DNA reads TGTGCCAGCAGTTACGATGTAAGATCGGGCACTGAAGCTTTCTTT.

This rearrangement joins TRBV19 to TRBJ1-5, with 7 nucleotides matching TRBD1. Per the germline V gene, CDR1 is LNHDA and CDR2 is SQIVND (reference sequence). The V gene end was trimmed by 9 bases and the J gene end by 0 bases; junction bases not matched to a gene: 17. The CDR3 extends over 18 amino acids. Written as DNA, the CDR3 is TGTGCCAGCCGGGACAGCCGATTTGAAAAGTATAGCAATCAGCCCCAGCATTTT. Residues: CASRDSRFEKYSNQPQHF.

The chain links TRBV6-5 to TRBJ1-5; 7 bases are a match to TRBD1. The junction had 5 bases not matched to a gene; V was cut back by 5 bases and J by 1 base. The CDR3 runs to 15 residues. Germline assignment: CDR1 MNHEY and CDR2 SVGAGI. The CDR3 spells CASSLNRGSNQPQHF. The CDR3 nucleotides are TGTGCCAGCAGTCTGAACAGGGGCAGCAATCAGCCCCAGCATTTT.

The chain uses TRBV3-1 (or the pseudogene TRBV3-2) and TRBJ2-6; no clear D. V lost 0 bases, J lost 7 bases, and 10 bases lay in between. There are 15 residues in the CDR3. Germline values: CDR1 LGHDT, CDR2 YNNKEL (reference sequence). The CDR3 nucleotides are TGTGCCAGCAGCCAAGAGGTCAGGATTGCCAACGTCCTGACTTTC. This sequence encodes CASSQEVRIANVLTF.

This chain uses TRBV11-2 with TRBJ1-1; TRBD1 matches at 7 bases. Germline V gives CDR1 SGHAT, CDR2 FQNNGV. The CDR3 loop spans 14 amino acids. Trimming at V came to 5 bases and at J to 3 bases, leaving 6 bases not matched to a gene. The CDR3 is CASSQTDRDTEAFF. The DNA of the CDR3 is TGTGCCAGCAGCCAAACCGACAGGGACACTGAAGCTTTCTTT.

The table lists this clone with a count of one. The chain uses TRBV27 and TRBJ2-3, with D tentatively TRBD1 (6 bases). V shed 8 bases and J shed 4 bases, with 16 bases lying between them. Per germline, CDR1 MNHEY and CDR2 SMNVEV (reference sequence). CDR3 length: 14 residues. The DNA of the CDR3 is TGTGCCAGCCAGGGGAACAAATGGGCAGATACGCAGTATTTT. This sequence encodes CASQGNKWADTQYF.

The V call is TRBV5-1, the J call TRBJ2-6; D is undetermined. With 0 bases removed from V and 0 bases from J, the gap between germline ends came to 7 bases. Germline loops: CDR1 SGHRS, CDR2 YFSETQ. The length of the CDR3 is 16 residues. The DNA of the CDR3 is TGCGCCAGCAGCTTGGGAGTGGACTCTGGGGCCAACGTCCTGACTTTC. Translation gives CASSLGVDSGANVLTF.

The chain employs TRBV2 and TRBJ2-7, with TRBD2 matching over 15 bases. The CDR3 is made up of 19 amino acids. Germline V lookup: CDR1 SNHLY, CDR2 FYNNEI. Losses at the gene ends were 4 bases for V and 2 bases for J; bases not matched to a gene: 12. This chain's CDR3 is CASSAPGLAGGRATYEQYF. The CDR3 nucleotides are TGTGCCAGCAGTGCTCCGGGACTAGCGGGAGGAAGGGCGACCTACGAGCAGTACTTC.